What follows is one TCR beta chain and its context. Its antigen is unidentified. This sample is drawn from a study of cytomegalovirus exposure and HLA in healthy donors. About the study: As an earlier analysis found, 150 million to 200 million T cells yielded 90 million to 140 million unique TCR beta sequences.

Study-wide findings and caveats: At a 0.05 false discovery rate, a later analysis found some 17,000 TCR beta sequences to be associated with HLA alleles.

Primers for the PCR totalled 60 Vbeta and 13 Jbeta. Generated by immunoSEQ multiplex PCR, the TCRdb table keeps only in-frame clones and is missing some. Altogether some 240,000 clones are present, more than 75% being singletons, with the ten largest covering over 3.5%. Sequenced input: PBMCs. The receptor's source is a male donor in good health and CMV-seronegative.

In DNA, the CDR3 is TGTGCCAGCAGTCGGGACACCCAAGAGACCCAGTACTTC. Its protein is CASSRDTQETQYF. The chain uses TRBV28 and TRBJ2-5; D might be TRBD1 (6 bases). CDR1 is MDHEN, CDR2 SYDVKM, per germline. V was cut by 5 bases and J by 1 base, with 8 bases left in between. There are 13 residues in the CDR3.